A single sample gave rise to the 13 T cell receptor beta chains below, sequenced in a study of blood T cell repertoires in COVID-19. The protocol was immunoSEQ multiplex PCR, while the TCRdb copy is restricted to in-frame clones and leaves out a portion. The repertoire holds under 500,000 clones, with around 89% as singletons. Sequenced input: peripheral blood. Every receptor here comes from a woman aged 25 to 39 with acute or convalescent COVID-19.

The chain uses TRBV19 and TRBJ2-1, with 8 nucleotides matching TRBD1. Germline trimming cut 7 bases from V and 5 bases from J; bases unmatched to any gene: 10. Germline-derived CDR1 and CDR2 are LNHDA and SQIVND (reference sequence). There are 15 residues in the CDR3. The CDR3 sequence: CASNPGTGLNNEQFF. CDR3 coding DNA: TGTGCCAGTAATCCCGGGACAGGTCTCAACAATGAGCAGTTCTTC.

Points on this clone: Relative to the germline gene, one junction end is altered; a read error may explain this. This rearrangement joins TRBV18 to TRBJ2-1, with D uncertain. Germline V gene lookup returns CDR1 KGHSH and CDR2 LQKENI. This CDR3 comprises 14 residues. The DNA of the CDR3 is TGTGCCAGCTCACCACCGGGCCCCCACAATGGGCAGTTCTTC. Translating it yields CASSPPGPHNGQFF. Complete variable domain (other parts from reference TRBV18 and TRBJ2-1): NAGVMQNPRHLVRRRGQEARLRCSPMKGHSHVYWYRQLPEEGLKFMVYLQKENIIDESGMPKERFSAEFPKEGPSILRIQQVVRGDSAAYFCASSPPGPHNGQFFGPGTRLTVL.

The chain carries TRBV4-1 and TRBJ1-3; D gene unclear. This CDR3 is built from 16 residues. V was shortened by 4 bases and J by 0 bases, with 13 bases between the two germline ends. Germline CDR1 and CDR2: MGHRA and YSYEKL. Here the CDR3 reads CASSRVGVRSGNTIYF. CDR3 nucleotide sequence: TGCGCCAGCAGCCGAGTCGGGGTACGCTCTGGAAACACCATATATTTT.

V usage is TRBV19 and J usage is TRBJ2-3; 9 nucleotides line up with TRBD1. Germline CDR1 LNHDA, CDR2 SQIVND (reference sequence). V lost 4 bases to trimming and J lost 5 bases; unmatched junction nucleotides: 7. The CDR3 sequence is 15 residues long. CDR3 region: CASSTPGQGKDTQYF. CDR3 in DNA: TGTGCCAGTAGTACTCCGGGACAGGGAAAAGATACGCAGTATTTT.

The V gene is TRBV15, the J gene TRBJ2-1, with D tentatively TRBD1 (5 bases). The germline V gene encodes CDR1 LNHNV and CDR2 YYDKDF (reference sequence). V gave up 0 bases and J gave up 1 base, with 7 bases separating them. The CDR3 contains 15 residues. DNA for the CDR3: TGTGCCACCAGCAGAGATAAGGGGTCCTACAATGAGCAGTTCTTC. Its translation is CATSRDKGSYNEQFF.

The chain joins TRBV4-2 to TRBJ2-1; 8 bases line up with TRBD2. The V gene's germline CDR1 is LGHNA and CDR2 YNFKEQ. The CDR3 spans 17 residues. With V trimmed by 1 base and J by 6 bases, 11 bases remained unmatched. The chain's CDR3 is CASSQGTSPRSSNEQFF. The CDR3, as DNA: TGTGCCAGCAGCCAAGGGACTAGCCCAAGGTCGTCCAATGAGCAGTTCTTC.

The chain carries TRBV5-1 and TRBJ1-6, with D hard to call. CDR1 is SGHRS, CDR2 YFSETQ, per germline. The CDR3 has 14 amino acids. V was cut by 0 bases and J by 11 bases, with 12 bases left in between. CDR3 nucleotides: TGCGCCAGCAGCTTGGGTCCGGGAGACACACCCCTCCACTTT. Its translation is CASSLGPGDTPLHF.

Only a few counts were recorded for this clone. CDR3 sequence (DNA): TGTGCCAGCAGCCCATCCCGGGACAGCATATACGAGCAGTACTTC. It specifies CASSPSRDSIYEQYF. The chain is built from TRBV11-2 and TRBJ2-7, with 7 bases identical to TRBD1. The V and J ends lost 5 bases and 4 bases, in that order; junction bases with no gene match: 11. CDR1 SGHAT and CDR2 FQNNGV come from the germline V gene. The CDR3 has 15 residues.

CDR3 in DNA: TGTGCCAGCAGCTTGGAGGGGTTAGGCATTAGCACAGATACGCAGTATTTT. It codes for CASSLEGLGISTDTQYF. V and J are TRBV5-4 and TRBJ2-3; possible D gene TRBD1, 5 bases. The length of the CDR3 is 17 residues. V was shortened by 0 bases and J by 0 bases, with 14 bases between the two germline ends. Germline V gene sequence: CDR1 SGHNT, CDR2 YYREEE (reference sequence).

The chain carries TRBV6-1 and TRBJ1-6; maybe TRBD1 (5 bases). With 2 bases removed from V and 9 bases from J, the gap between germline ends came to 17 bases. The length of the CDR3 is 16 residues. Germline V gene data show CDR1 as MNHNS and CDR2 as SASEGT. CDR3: CASSEIQGPGGSPLHF. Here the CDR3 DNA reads TGTGCCAGCAGTGAAATTCAGGGTCCGGGGGGTTCACCCCTCCACTTT.

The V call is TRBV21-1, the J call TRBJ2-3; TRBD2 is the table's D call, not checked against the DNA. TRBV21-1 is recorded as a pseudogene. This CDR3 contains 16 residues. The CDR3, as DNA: TGTGCCAGCAGCAAAGGGAGACTCGGGGGCACAGATACGCAGTATTTT. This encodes CASSKGRLGGTDTQYF.

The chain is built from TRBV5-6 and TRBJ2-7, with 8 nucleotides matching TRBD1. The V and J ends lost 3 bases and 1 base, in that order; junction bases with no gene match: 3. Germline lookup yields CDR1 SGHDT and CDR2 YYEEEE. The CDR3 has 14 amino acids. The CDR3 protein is CASSYGTGSYEQYF. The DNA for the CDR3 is TGTGCCAGCAGCTACGGGACAGGTTCCTACGAGCAGTACTTC.

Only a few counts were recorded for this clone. CDR3: CASSFEDSLGNSPLHF. In nucleotides, the CDR3 is TGTGCCAGCAGCTTCGAGGACAGTCTCGGTAATTCACCCCTCCACTTT. The rearrangement joins TRBV4-2 to TRBJ1-6; D is possibly TRBD1 (6 bases). The CDR3 length is 16 residues. The ends were cut back, 5 bases at V and 6 bases at J, with 17 bases in the middle. Germline V gene lookup returns CDR1 LGHNA and CDR2 YNFKEQ.